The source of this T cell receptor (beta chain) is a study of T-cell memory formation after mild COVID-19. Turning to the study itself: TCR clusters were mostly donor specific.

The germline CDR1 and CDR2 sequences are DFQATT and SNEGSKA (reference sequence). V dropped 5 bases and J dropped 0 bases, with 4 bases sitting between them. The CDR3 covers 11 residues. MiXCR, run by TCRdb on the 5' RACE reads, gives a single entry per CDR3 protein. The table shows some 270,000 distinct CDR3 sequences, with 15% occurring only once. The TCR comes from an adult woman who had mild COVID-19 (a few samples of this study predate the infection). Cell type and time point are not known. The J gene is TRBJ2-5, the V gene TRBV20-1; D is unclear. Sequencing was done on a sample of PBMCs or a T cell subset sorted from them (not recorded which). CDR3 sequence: CSAANQETQYF. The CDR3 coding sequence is TGCAGTGCTGCAAACCAAGAGACCCAGTACTTC.